These 15 T cell receptor beta chains were sequenced from one sample in a study of shared clonotypes between healthy human individuals. As defined, naive CD8 cells were CD45RO-negative and positively selected for CCR7, with terminally differentiated effector memory CD45RA+ cells excluded. Generated by immunoSEQ multiplex PCR, the TCRdb table keeps only in-frame clones and is missing some. The profile shows about 2.1 million clones, about 94% of them singletons. The sample taken for sequencing was naive CD8+ T cells from PBMCs. Source of these receptors: a man in his late teens or twenties in good health. Some clones in this sample may be carry-over from other donors' samples.

This clone was seen only once. The rearrangement links TRBV27 to TRBJ2-2; tentatively, D is TRBD2 (6 bases). V lost 10 bases to trimming and J lost 3 bases, with 15 bases between them. The CDR3 loop spans 14 amino acids. CDR1 MNHEY and CDR2 SMNVEV come from the germline V gene (reference sequence). CDR3 loop: CATTLTGDTGELFF. The CDR3 region has the DNA TGTGCCACTACTTTAACGGGAGACACCGGGGAGCTGTTTTTT.

The J gene is TRBJ2-2, the V gene TRBV5-1; 9 bases align to TRBD1. Per germline, CDR1 SGHRS and CDR2 YFSETQ. The length of the CDR3 is 17 residues. Unmatched junction bases numbered 4, after V lost 0 bases and J lost 1 base. The CDR3 region is CASSLGLGQGNTGELFF. The CDR3 bases are TGCGCCAGCAGCTTGGGACTGGGACAGGGGAACACCGGGGAGCTGTTTTTT.

V usage is TRBV5-6 and J usage is TRBJ2-2, with D perhaps being TRBD1 or TRBD2 (5 bases each). This CDR3 is built from 16 residues. The germline V gene has CDR1 SGHDT and CDR2 YYEEEE. V lost 2 bases, J lost 4 bases, and 15 bases lay in between. The CDR3 reads CASSLTGTGTTGELFF. CDR3 coding DNA: TGTGCCAGCAGCTTAACCGGGACCGGCACCACCGGGGAGCTGTTTTTT.

The chain recombines TRBV19 with TRBJ1-1, with D possibly matching TRBD1 (6 bases). Germline lookup yields CDR1 LNHDA and CDR2 SQIVND (reference sequence). The CDR3 has 14 residues. Deletions cut 7 bases from V and 4 bases from J, with 16 bases between. The CDR3 region has the DNA TGTGCCAGTAACACTCGGGGGGCCGGCACTGAAGCTTTCTTT. As protein: CASNTRGAGTEAFF.

This chain connects TRBV6-5 to TRBJ2-5; D might be TRBD1 or TRBD2, each matching 6 bases. The CDR3 is made up of 15 amino acids. The ends were cut back, 4 bases at V and 2 bases at J, with 14 bases in the middle. Germline V gene sequence: CDR1 MNHEY, CDR2 SVGAGI. The CDR3, as DNA: TGTGCCAGCAGTTCCCGAGAGGGGGGACAAGAGACCCAGTACTTC. Residues: CASSSREGGQETQYF.

The chain combines TRBV7-2 with TRBJ2-3; TRBD2 aligns across 10 bases. V shed 5 bases and J 4 bases; nucleotides not matched to a gene: 12. The CDR3 runs to 17 residues. Germline assignment: CDR1 SGHTA and CDR2 FQGNSA. CDR3 DNA: TGTGCCAGCAGCCCCATAGGGCTAGCGGGAGTATCAGATACGCAGTATTTT. Translation: CASSPIGLAGVSDTQYF.

The chain links TRBV4-3 to TRBJ2-7, with no clear D. The CDR3 has 13 amino acids. Germline V gives CDR1 LGHNA, CDR2 YSLEER. V lost 0 bases and J 7 bases, leaving 10 bases between the germline ends. The CDR3 DNA reads TGCGCCAGCAGCCAAGATCTGGGGTGGGAGCAGTACTTC. Translation: CASSQDLGWEQYF.

This sequence joins TRBV5-4 and TRBJ1-2; D perhaps matches TRBD1 (6 bases). Trimming took off 0 bases at V and 2 bases at J, with 14 bases between the two ends. Germline V gene sequence: CDR1 SGHNT, CDR2 YYREEE (reference sequence). CDR3 length: 16 residues. The CDR3 loop reads CASSLVGGHPNYGYTF. The DNA for the CDR3 is TGTGCCAGCAGCTTGGTAGGGGGACACCCCAACTATGGCTACACCTTC.

The chain joins TRBV5-1 to TRBJ2-2; tentative D call: TRBD1 (6 bases). There are 17 residues in the CDR3. From germline, CDR1 is SGHRS and CDR2 YFSETQ. V lost 2 bases to trimming and J lost 1 base, with 15 bases between them. The DNA for the CDR3 is TGCGCCAGCAGCTTTGTTCCGGGACAACTGAACACCGGGGAGCTGTTTTTT. Translated, it gives CASSFVPGQLNTGELFF.

This chain connects TRBV9 to TRBJ2-7; TRBD1 is a possible D gene (6 bases). The CDR3 is made up of 16 amino acids. V shed 4 bases and J shed 5 bases, with 22 bases lying between them. CDR1 is SGDLS and CDR2 is YYNGEE in the germline V gene. CDR3 region: CASSITGTNNRDEQYF. The CDR3 DNA reads as TGTGCCAGCAGCATAACCGGGACAAACAATAGGGACGAGCAGTACTTC.

The chain combines TRBV27 with TRBJ1-2, with 9 positions matching TRBD1. Looked up from germline, CDR1 is MNHEY and CDR2 is SMNVEV (reference sequence). With V trimmed by 6 bases and J by 4 bases, 6 bases remained unmatched. This CDR3 is built from 14 residues. The DNA of the CDR3 is TGTGCCAGCAGGCCGGGACAGGGAGGCTATGGCTACACCTTC. Its protein is CASRPGQGGYGYTF.

The chain joins TRBV29-1 to TRBJ1-1; 12 nucleotides agree with TRBD1. CDR3 size: 16 residues. Trimming took 7 bases from V and 4 from J; bases not matched to a gene: 13. CDR1 and CDR2 (germline): SQVTM, ANQGSEA. CDR3 protein: CSDGYRDRGLGTEAFF. CDR3 nucleotides: TGCAGCGACGGATACCGGGACAGGGGGCTTGGCACTGAAGCTTTCTTT.

J is TRBJ2-1 and V is TRBV2; D is possibly TRBD2 (6 bases). Germline values: CDR1 SNHLY, CDR2 FYNNEI. Trimming pared 6 bases from V and 1 base from J, leaving 16 bases between. This CDR3 has 16 residues. CDR3 nucleotide sequence: TGTGCCAGCAGCGGCGGGACTGCGAGGTCCTACAATGAGCAGTTCTTC. Translating it yields CASSGGTARSYNEQFF.

There are many counts of this clone. The sample has other DNA sequences that encode this CDR3 too. The chain carries TRBV27 and TRBJ2-2, with no clear D. The V and J ends lost 4 bases and 4 bases respectively, with 1 base between them. The CDR3 runs to 11 residues. CDR1 and CDR2 from the germline V gene are MNHEY and SMNVEV (reference sequence). CDR3 sequence: CASSSTGELFF. As DNA, the CDR3 is TGTGCCAGCAGTTCCACCGGGGAGCTGTTTTTT.

CDR3 amino acids: CASSRALMETEAFF. In DNA, the CDR3 is TGTGCCAGCAGCCGGGCGTTGATGGAGACTGAAGCTTTCTTT. The chain recombines TRBV5-8 with TRBJ1-1; D gene uncertain. CDR3 length: 14 amino acids. V was clipped by 4 bases and J by 5 bases, with 15 bases between them. CDR1 and CDR2 (germline): SGHTS, YDEGEE. Full variable domain (missing parts from reference TRBV5-8 and TRBJ1-1): EAGVTQSPTHLIKTRGQQATLRCSPISGHTSVYWYQQALGLGLQFLLWYDEGEERNRGNFPPRFSGRQFPNYSSELNVNALELEDSALYLCASSRALMETEAFFGQGTRLTVV.